This T cell receptor (beta chain) was retrieved from a study of blood T cells in healthy people across ages (dated by TCRdb to 2015 to 2017). About the full investigation: Template switching captured roughly one uniquely barcoded TCR beta cDNA molecule per two T cells in model experiments. The donors were divided into four age groups: young (average around 16 years), middle-aged (approximately 42), aged (around 67) and long-lived (about 79). Using the same blood draw, the study looked at two additional independent replicas of 1 million unique cDNA reads for two donors, one aged 18 to 30 and the other aged 80 or older. Donors of different ages were randomly distributed across sequencing lanes to avoid experimental bias. Using deep sequencing normalized with unique cDNA molecular identifiers, the study measured how TCR beta repertoire diversity changes with age. Broader findings and caveats from the paper: Observed TCR beta diversity per million T cells fell roughly linearly with age, and a significant reduction was already apparent by age around 44. There was a strong correlation between observed TCR beta diversity and the percentage of naive T cells measured by flow cytometry. Compared with the aged group, more naive CD4+ T cells, fewer expanded clones and increased TCR diversity were shown by the long-lived group, suggesting age selection. Estimates of total diversity from one million sequenced T cells were regarded as lower bounds and underestimates. Because donor CMV infection status was unknown, age-related changes in expanded clonotypes were potentially confounded. Because profiling used bulk unsorted PBMCs, naive and antigen-experienced compartments could not be compared conclusively.

Systemically healthy Caucasian individuals from Russia, 35 to 50 in total and aged about 6 to 95 years, were included as donors. Each donor gave roughly 9.5 milliliters of peripheral blood, collected into EDTA-treated Vacutainer tubes. Ficoll-Paque density-gradient centrifugation was used to isolate PBMCs, with at least 7 million per sample. Total RNA was extracted from PBMCs with Trizol reagent, with at least 6 micrograms obtained per sample. The percentages of naive CD45RAhigh/CD27high T cells were determined by flow cytometry on a PBMC aliquot from every donor. Libraries were prepared through 5' RACE. Sequencing was carried out with an Illumina HiSeq 2500. The second PCR ran for roughly 6 to 11 cycles and used a J-beta primer mix along with a sample-barcoded 5' primer. A template-switch 5' adaptor carrying 12 random nucleotides introduced a unique molecular identifier onto each TCR beta cDNA molecule. Each sample yielded at least 2.5 million CDR3-containing paired-end reads. First-strand cDNA was synthesized from all RNA with the Mint cDNA synthesis kit, primed by a TRBC-specific oligonucleotide. Following uracil-DNA glycosylase treatment, all cDNA underwent a first 18-cycle PCR with the universal primers M1SS and BC2_uni_R. As for how the authors treated the data: Each sample was normalized by randomly selecting 1 million high-quality reads, each carrying a distinct molecular identifier. Instead of being binned into consensus sequences, reads that shared molecular identifiers were thrown out. CDR3 identification, clonotype clustering and error correction used MiTCR with a Q25 quality threshold and the strictest error-elimination algorithm. Lower-bound total TCR beta diversity was estimated with a nonparametric unseen species model using Euler transformation. TCRdb reprocessed the public reads (quality trimming at Q25 with fastp, clone calling with MiXCR) and kept in-frame beta chains. Under each unique CDR3 protein, matching rows form one entry showing the most common genes and DNA. Here the V and J calls rest on TCRdb's processing, not on the authors' analysis. This sample comprises 850,000 to 1,100,000 distinct CDR3 sequences, more than 30% of them detected only once. The ten top clones hold about an eighth of the sample.

Deletion took 4 bases off V and 2 bases off J, with a span of 21 bases between the germline ends. From the germline V gene, CDR1 is SGDLS and CDR2 is YYNGEE. The CDR3 runs 17 residues from the cysteine to the phenylalanine. The retained sequence is limited to the CDR3, 51 bases, with the frame set at the first base. Notes on this clonotype: What antigen it recognizes has not been identified. Base qualities are not recorded, but no much larger clone differs from it by a single base.

The sequenced material came from blood. The clonotype comes from a man between 18 and 29 years old in good health. This sequence uses TRBV9 and TRBJ1-2; confidence is insufficient to name the D gene. Here is the DNA: TGTGCCAGCAGCCTGACGTCAGATCGACTACTAAACTATGGCTACACCTTC. Translation gives CASSLTSDRLLNYGYTF. Here the CDR3 is joined to the reference TRBV9 and TRBJ1-2 genes, and the full variable domain is: DSGVTQTPKHLITATGQRVTLRCSPRSGDLSVYWYQQSLDQGLQFLIQYYNGEERAKGNILERFSAQQFPDLHSELNLSSLELGDSALYFCASSLTSDRLLNYGYTFGSGTRLTVV.